A single sample is the source of the 24 T cell receptor beta chains below, sequenced in a study of blood T cell repertoires in COVID-19. Profiled with immunoSEQ multiplex PCR; TCRdb holds only in-frame clones, not every one. The sample has just over 650,000 clones; more than 80% are singletons. The specimen sequenced was peripheral blood. These receptors were taken from a woman aged 18-29 years with acute or convalescent COVID-19.

The genes are TRBV4-1 and TRBJ2-3; D is possibly TRBD2 (6 bases). The CDR3 is 16 amino acids. Germline V CDR1 and CDR2: MGHRA, YSYEKL. The V end lost 4 bases, the J end lost 2 bases, and 16 bases lay between the germline ends. CDR3 in DNA: TGCGCCAGCAGCCTCCCTCCGGGGGTGAACACAGATACGCAGTATTTT. It translates to CASSLPPGVNTDTQYF.

The chain joins TRBV6-5 to TRBJ1-4, with D hard to call. Between the trimmed V and J ends, which lost 7 bases and 7 bases, there was a span of 16 bases. The germline gives CDR1 MNHEY, CDR2 SVGAGI. The CDR3 is made up of 14 amino acids. CDR3 sequence reads: CASTTGRPGEKLFF. CDR3 nucleotide sequence: TGTGCCAGCACCACCGGGAGGCCCGGTGAAAAACTGTTTTTT.

The chain employs TRBV6-5 and TRBJ1-5; the D is unclear. V lost 8 bases and J 5 bases, leaving 4 bases between the germline ends. The CDR3 spans 10 residues. The germline V gene encodes CDR1 MNHEY and CDR2 SVGAGI. The CDR3 region is CASGHQPQHF. CDR3 DNA: TGTGCCAGCGGGCATCAGCCCCAGCATTTT.

DNA for the CDR3: TGTGCCAGCAGTAAACCCCCCGGGGGGGTTGCGGGGGGGCCCCGGCGCGAGCAGTACTTC. Translated: CASSKPPGGVAGGPRREQYF. The chain has TRBV2 and TRBJ2-7; 9 bases agree with TRBD2. The CDR3 is 20 residues long. V lost 5 bases, J lost 6 bases, and 26 bases stayed unmatched. Germline CDR1 is SNHLY and CDR2 is FYNNEI.

The rearrangement links TRBV27 to TRBJ2-1; possible D gene TRBD2, 6 bases. Trimming cost V 1 base and J 4 bases, with 8 bases left between them. The CDR3 contains 14 residues. CDR1 is MNHEY, CDR2 SMNVEV, per germline (reference sequence). CDR3 nucleotide sequence: TGTGCCAGCAGTTTATACGGGGGTTACAATGAGCAGTTCTTC. Its translation: CASSLYGGYNEQFF.

This chain's CDR3 is CASSFGTAAFF. CDR3 in DNA: TGTGCCAGCAGTTTCGGGACAGCGGCTTTCTTT. The chain has TRBV6-2 or TRBV6-3 and TRBJ1-1; 7 nucleotides align to TRBD1. Germline lookup yields CDR1 MNHEY and CDR2 SVGEGT. V lost 4 bases to trimming and J lost 11 bases; unmatched junction nucleotides: 4. The length of the CDR3 is 11 residues.

J is TRBJ2-3 and V is TRBV7-2, with D perhaps TRBD1 (5 bases). Trimming took 5 bases from V and 11 from J, leaving 14 bases between them. Germline values: CDR1 SGHTA, CDR2 FQGNSA. The CDR3 length is 12 residues. The CDR3 reads CASSQGRERQYF. The CDR3 DNA follows: TGTGCCAGCAGCCAGGGCAGGGAAAGGCAGTATTTT.

This rearrangement joins TRBV27 to TRBJ1-2; 12 nucleotides line up with TRBD1. The V gene's germline CDR1 is MNHEY and CDR2 SMNVEV (reference sequence). V was pared by 8 bases and J by 5 bases, with 12 bases of the junction left unmatched. The CDR3 spans 16 residues. CDR3 coding DNA: TGTGCCAGCCAAAGTAGCGGGACAGGGGGCCGTTATGGCTACACCTTC. It translates to CASQSSGTGGRYGYTF.

V and J are TRBV11-2 and TRBJ1-1; 10 bases line up with TRBD1. The V gene's germline CDR1 is SGHAT and CDR2 FQNNGV. The CDR3 consists of 18 residues. V trimming: 1 base; J trimming: 3 bases; junction bases outside the gene matches: 11. DNA for the CDR3: TGTGCCAGCAGCTTAGGAGGGGGCGGCGGGACAGGGGACACTGAAGCTTTCTTT. It translates to CASSLGGGGGTGDTEAFF.

The V and J genes are TRBV10-1 and TRBJ1-5; D remains unclear. From germline, CDR1 is WNHNN and CDR2 SYGVQD (reference sequence). This CDR3 is built from 15 residues. Trimming removed 10 bases at V and 0 bases at J, with 16 bases between. The CDR3 sequence: CANPTGGNSNQPQHF. CDR3 bases: TGCGCCAACCCCACGGGAGGGAATAGCAATCAGCCCCAGCATTTT.

The gene calls are TRBV7-9 and TRBJ1-1; 8 bases are shared with TRBD1. The V gene end was trimmed by 4 bases and the J gene end by 3 bases; junction bases not matched to a gene: 4. The CDR3 length is 14 residues. The V gene's germline CDR1 is SEHNR and CDR2 FQNEAQ (reference sequence). The CDR3 DNA reads as TGTGCCAGCAGCTCGGACAGGGCCTACACTGAAGCTTTCTTT. This encodes CASSSDRAYTEAFF.

The chain combines TRBV5-4 with TRBJ1-4; the D gene is possibly TRBD1 (5 bases). V was pared by 3 bases and J by 3 bases, with 9 bases between. CDR1 is SGHNT, CDR2 YYREEE, per germline (reference sequence). This CDR3 is 14 amino acids long. CDR3 residues: CASSSAGANEKLFF. In DNA, the CDR3 is TGTGCCAGCAGCTCGGCGGGGGCTAATGAAAAACTGTTTTTT.

This chain links TRBV7-2 with TRBJ1-5; tentative D call: TRBD1 (5 bases). Per germline, CDR1 SGHTA and CDR2 FQGNSA. The CDR3 sequence is 15 residues long. Trimming stripped 1 base from V and 4 bases from J, with 11 bases between. CDR3 protein: CASSLGGTINQPQHF. The CDR3 DNA sequence: TGTGCCAGCAGCTTAGGGGGGACTATTAATCAGCCCCAGCATTTT.

J is TRBJ2-3 and V is TRBV11-2; D possibly corresponds to TRBD1 (5 bases). The germline V and J ends were trimmed by 3 bases and 1 base, with 11 bases remaining between them. This CDR3 has 15 residues. The V gene's germline CDR1 is SGHAT and CDR2 FQNNGV. The CDR3 reads CASSFGVGGTDTQYF. CDR3 DNA: TGTGCCAGCAGCTTCGGCGTAGGGGGCACAGATACGCAGTATTTT.

The chain combines TRBV4-2 with TRBJ1-2, with TRBD1 as a possible D gene (6 bases). The CDR3 has 13 residues. Trimming left V 5 bases short and J 3 bases short, with 10 bases between. Germline V gene lookup returns CDR1 LGHNA and CDR2 YNFKEQ. DNA for the CDR3: TGTGCCAGCAGCGCAGGGGTCGACTATGGCTACACCTTC. Its protein product is CASSAGVDYGYTF.

This chain joins TRBV5-5 and TRBJ2-7; D possibly corresponds to TRBD2 (6 bases). V lost 0 bases and J lost 7, with 11 bases in between. CDR1 is SGHKS and CDR2 is YYEKEE in the germline V gene (reference sequence). The CDR3 has 13 residues. CDR3 nucleotides: TGTGCCAGCAGCTTGGTGGATCGGGAGGAGCAGTACTTC. This codes for CASSLVDREEQYF. Based on the CDR3 plus reference TRBV5-5 and TRBJ2-7, the full variable domain is DAGVTQSPTHLIKTRGQQVTLRCSPISGHKSVSWYQQVLGQGPQFIFQYYEKEERGRGNFPDRFSARQFPNYSSELNVNALLLGDSALYLCASSLVDREEQYFGPGTRLTVT.

This chain uses TRBV7-2 with TRBJ2-2; 7 bases agree with TRBD2. The V and J ends lost 3 bases and 0 bases, in that order; junction bases with no gene match: 10. CDR1 and CDR2 from the germline V gene are SGHTA and FQGNSA. The CDR3 consists of 18 residues. The CDR3 loop is CASSFFTSAATNTGELFF. The CDR3 DNA reads TGTGCCAGCAGCTTTTTCACTAGCGCGGCCACGAACACCGGGGAGCTGTTTTTT.

The chain couples TRBV7-2 to TRBJ2-2; 8 positions match TRBD1. Germline V CDR1 and CDR2: SGHTA, FQGNSA. The CDR3 runs to 14 residues. Trimming at V came to 5 bases and at J to 4 bases, leaving 3 bases not matched to a gene. The CDR3 region is CASSKQGVTGELFF. DNA for the CDR3: TGTGCCAGCAGCAAACAGGGGGTCACCGGGGAGCTGTTTTTT.

The chain couples TRBV12-5 to TRBJ1-2, with a possible D match to TRBD1 (5 bases). Looked up from germline, CDR1 is LGHNT and CDR2 is FRNRAP. V lost 5 bases to trimming and J lost 4 bases, with 11 bases between them. The CDR3 consists of 13 residues. CDR3 DNA sequence: TGTGCTAGTGGTGTCGGACACATCTATGGCTACACCTTC. The encoded protein is CASGVGHIYGYTF.

The rearrangement uses TRBV4-3 and TRBJ2-1; 8 bases align to TRBD2. V was clipped by 4 bases and J by 7 bases; unmatched bases: 12. The CDR3 loop spans 16 amino acids. From germline, CDR1 is LGHNA and CDR2 YSLEER. CDR3 DNA sequence: TGCGCCAGCAGCCTTCGGAGGCAGCGGGGGAGAAATGAGCAGTTCTTC. Protein sequence: CASSLRRQRGRNEQFF.

The chain recombines TRBV2 with TRBJ2-1; D may be TRBD2 (5 bases). V dropped 6 bases and J dropped 5 bases, with 11 bases sitting between them. The CDR3 extends over 13 amino acids. Germline loops: CDR1 SNHLY, CDR2 FYNNEI. The CDR3 DNA follows: TGTGCCAGCAGAGGGTTGAGGGACAATGAGCAGTTCTTC. It specifies CASRGLRDNEQFF.

This rearrangement joins TRBV4-1 to TRBJ2-7, with TRBD2 identical over 8 bases. The germline V gene has CDR1 MGHRA and CDR2 YSYEKL. CDR3 length equals 13 residues. The V gene end was trimmed by 4 bases and the J gene end by 3 bases; junction bases not matched to a gene: 2. This CDR3 reads CASSPSGGYEQYF. Here the CDR3 DNA reads TGCGCCAGCAGCCCCAGCGGGGGCTACGAGCAGTACTTC.

V usage is TRBV7-2 and J usage is TRBJ2-2; D may be TRBD2 (7 bases). Trimming shortened V by 3 bases and J by 8 bases, and 25 bases separated the two germline ends. CDR3 size: 18 residues. CDR1 SGHTA and CDR2 FQGNSA come from the germline V gene. The CDR3 DNA sequence: TGTGCCAGCAGCTTTAAGGTGCTGGGGGGGCCCAAAGTGGGGGAGCTGTTTTTT. The encoded protein is CASSFKVLGGPKVGELFF.

This rearrangement joins TRBV5-6 to TRBJ1-2; 7 positions agree with TRBD1. The CDR3 spans 12 residues. With V trimmed by 3 bases and J by 11 bases, 7 bases remained unmatched. Germline V lookup: CDR1 SGHDT, CDR2 YYEEEE. The CDR3 DNA follows: TGTGCCAGCAGCTCTGACAGGACAGGATACACCTTC. Its translation: CASSSDRTGYTF.